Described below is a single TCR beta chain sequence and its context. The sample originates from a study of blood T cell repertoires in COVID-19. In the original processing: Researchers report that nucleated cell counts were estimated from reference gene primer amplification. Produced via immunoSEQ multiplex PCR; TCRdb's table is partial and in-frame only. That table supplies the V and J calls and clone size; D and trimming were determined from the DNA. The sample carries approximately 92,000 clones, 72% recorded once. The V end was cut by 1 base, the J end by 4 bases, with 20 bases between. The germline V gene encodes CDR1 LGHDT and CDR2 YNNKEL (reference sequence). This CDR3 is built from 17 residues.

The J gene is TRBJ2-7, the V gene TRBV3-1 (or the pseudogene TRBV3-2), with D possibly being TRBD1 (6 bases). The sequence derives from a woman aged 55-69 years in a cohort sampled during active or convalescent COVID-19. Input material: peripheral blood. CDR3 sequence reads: CASSQVLARDTPYEQYF. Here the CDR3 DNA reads TGTGCCAGCAGCCAAGTCCTCGCCCGGGACACACCTTACGAGCAGTACTTC.